Listed here are 16 T cell receptor beta chains from one sample, sequenced in a study of tumor and adjacent non-tumor tissue in lung cancer. The template was RNA from unsorted bulk tissue. Distant lung tissue was collected more than 3 cm away from the tumor edge. Three rounds of nested PCR, following a modified ARM-PCR protocol, produced the TCRbeta library. TCRdb redid the calling of the multiplex PCR reads with MiXCR, one entry per CDR3 protein. The table lists about 90,000 distinct CDR3 sequences, 65% to 80% of them singletons. Sequencing was performed on distant non-tumor lung tissue. These receptors were taken from a woman between 45 and 65 years old with non-small cell lung cancer.

Remarks on this clonotype: This sequence may be a read error, since a much larger clone differs from it by one base. The rearrangement joins TRBV20-1 to TRBJ2-5, with D tentatively TRBD2 (6 bases). V lost 1 base and J lost 5, with 26 bases in between. The germline CDR1 and CDR2 sequences are DFQATT and SNEGSKA (reference sequence). This CDR3 has 18 amino acids. CDR3 nucleotide sequence: TGCAGTGCTAGAGTTGTGGGGGGAGCAGGCCACCCCCACGAGACCCAGTACTTC. This translates into CSARVVGGAGHPHETQYF.

CDR3 sequence reads: CRVGTWVKTQYF. In DNA form, the CDR3 reads TGCAGGGTAGGGACATGGGTGAAGACCCAGTACTTC. This sequence joins TRBV29-1 and TRBJ2-5, with D possibly matching TRBD1 (6 bases). The CDR3 extends over 12 amino acids. Germline V gene data show CDR1 as SQVTM and CDR2 as ANQGSEA.

This clonotype was seen repeatedly, ten times or more. The rearrangement joins TRBV28 to TRBJ2-7; 8 bases align to TRBD2. V was pared by 8 bases and J by 6 bases, with 9 bases of the junction left unmatched. The CDR3 loop spans 13 amino acids. Looked up from germline, CDR1 is MDHEN and CDR2 is SYDVKM. CDR3 DNA sequence: TGTGCCAGCGCCCCTGGCGGGAGGCTCGAGCAGTACTTC. Protein product: CASAPGGRLEQYF.

Turning to this clonotype: One end of the junction does not line up with germline, which may come from a read error. The genes are TRBV20-1 and TRBJ2-7, with D maybe TRBD2 (6 bases). The CDR3 is 15 residues long. The germline V gene encodes CDR1 DFQATT and CDR2 SNEGSKA (reference sequence). The CDR3 is CSAPREDGSRDEQCF. In nucleotides, the CDR3 is TGCAGTGCTCCCCGCGAGGACGGGAGCAGAGACGAGCAGTGCTTC.

The rearrangement uses TRBV20-1 and TRBJ2-1; D gene unclear. The CDR3 spans 13 residues. Per germline, CDR1 DFQATT and CDR2 SNEGSKA (reference sequence). V dropped 5 bases and J dropped 7 bases, with 15 bases sitting between them. As DNA, the CDR3 is TGCAGTGCTCCGTCGTTAAAGGGAAATGAGCAGTTCTTC. It encodes CSAPSLKGNEQFF.

This clonotype was picked up many times. The chain uses TRBV6-1 and TRBJ2-3, with 7 bases aligning to TRBD2. The CDR3 totals 16 residues. CDR1 and CDR2 from the germline V gene are MNHNS and SASEGT. With V trimmed by 2 bases and J by 2 bases, 7 bases remained unmatched. The CDR3 nucleotides read TGTGCCAGCAGTGAATGGTCTAGCGGTTACACAGATACGCAGTATTTT. Its protein is CASSEWSSGYTDTQYF.

This clonotype rates as large. As DNA, the CDR3 is TGTGCCAGCACCCCGGGAGGGCCGATAGATACGCAGTATTTT. Encoded protein: CASTPGGPIDTQYF. The V gene is TRBV6-6, the J gene TRBJ2-3; 8 positions match TRBD2. The CDR3 is 14 amino acids. J was trimmed by 5 bases and V by 7 bases; bases with no gene match: 8. Germline CDR1 is MNHNY and CDR2 is SVGAGI (reference sequence).

Turning to this clonotype: Because it lacks the conserved phenylalanine or tryptophan at the end, this CDR3 is likely a read error. Because the CDR3's place on the DNA is in doubt, the DNA is left out and the CDR3 is given as listed by TCRdb. V is TRBV11-2 and J is TRBJ2-7; TRBD1, the table's D call, was not compared with the DNA. The CDR3 region is 14 residues in length, termini included. Germline V lookup: CDR1 SGHAT, CDR2 FQNNGV. CDR3 in amino acids: CASSLLAGKGEQYI.

About this clonotype: Germline is not matched at one junction end, which may reflect a read error. V is TRBV2 and J is TRBJ2-7, with D possibly being TRBD2 (5 bases). The CDR3 extends over 15 amino acids. The germline gives CDR1 SNHLY, CDR2 FYNNEI. The DNA for the CDR3 is TGTGCCAGCAGCGAAGACACCTTCGGACTGGGCAGAAGGTACTTC. As protein: CASSEDTFGLGRRYF.

Notes on this clonotype: One end of the junction is discordant with germline, which a read error may explain. V and J are TRBV6-5 and TRBJ2-7; 8 bases align to TRBD2. The CDR3 consists of 14 residues. CDR1 and CDR2 from the germline V gene are MNHEY and SVGAGI. CDR3 loop: CASSYRPAGDEQYF. In DNA, the CDR3 is TGTGCCAGCAGTTACCGACCAGCGGGAGACGAGCAATACTTC.

The chain combines TRBV4-1 with TRBJ2-1; D possibly corresponds to TRBD2 (6 bases). CDR1 MGHRA and CDR2 YSYEKL come from the germline V gene. Trimming took 2 bases from V and 9 from J, leaving 17 bases between them. The CDR3 spans 15 residues. The DNA for the CDR3 is TGCGCCAGCAGCCAATCCACTAACGGAGGGGCTGAGCAGTTCTTC. It is translated as CASSQSTNGGAEQFF.

The genes are TRBV29-1 and TRBJ2-3; D perhaps matches TRBD1 (6 bases). In germline, CDR1 is SQVTM, CDR2 ANQGSEA. The CDR3 length is 13 residues. V lost 8 bases and J lost 14, with 26 bases in between. The CDR3 loop is CSIRTEKTDMRYF. The CDR3 nucleotides read TGCAGCATAAGGACAGAGAAAACAGATATGCGGTATTTT.

This chain joins TRBV29-1 and TRBJ1-1, with no clear D. V lost 4 bases and J lost 7, with 7 bases in between. Germline CDR1 reads SQVTM; CDR2 reads ANQGSEA. This CDR3 is built from 10 residues. The CDR3 is CSVGGVEAFF. DNA for the CDR3: TGCAGCGTTGGAGGCGTTGAAGCTTTCTTT. Together with reference TRBV29-1 and TRBJ1-1, the CDR3 gives the full variable domain: SAVISQKPSRDICQRGTSLTIQCQVDSQVTMMFWYRQQPGQSLTLIATANQGSEATYESGFVIDKFPISRPNLTFSTLTVSNMSPEDSSIYLCSVGGVEAFFGQGTRLTVV.

This clonotype was counted only a few times. Mismatch with germline at one junction end may stem from a read error. The gene calls are TRBV10-2 and TRBJ2-7; the D call may be TRBD1 or TRBD2 (5 bases each). The germline V gene encodes CDR1 WSHSY and CDR2 SAAADI. The CDR3 runs to 11 residues. CDR3 amino acids: CTSSGGNEQYF. For the CDR3, the DNA is TGTACCAGCAGTGGGGGTAACGAGCAGTACTTC.

As for this clonotype: Because it lacks the conserved phenylalanine or tryptophan at the end, this CDR3 is likely a read error. The chain couples TRBV6-2 or TRBV6-3 to TRBJ1-1; D is undetermined. Germline V CDR1 and CDR2: MNHEY, SVGEGT. This CDR3 comprises 19 residues. Here the CDR3 DNA reads TGTGGCAGCAGTTACTCCTTACTCAACCCGTTGAAGATGAACACTGAAGCTTTCTTA. Its translation is CGSSYSLLNPLKMNTEAFL.

This clonotype was picked up many times. This chain connects TRBV6-5 to TRBJ2-3, with TRBD1 matching 8 bases. CDR1 is MNHEY and CDR2 is SVGAGI in the germline V gene. Trimming cost V 6 bases and J 2 bases; bases outside gene matches: 7. The CDR3 has 15 amino acids. CDR3 DNA: TGTGCCAGCAGCGGGACAGGAGACTACACAGATACGCAGTATTTT. Translating it yields CASSGTGDYTDTQYF.